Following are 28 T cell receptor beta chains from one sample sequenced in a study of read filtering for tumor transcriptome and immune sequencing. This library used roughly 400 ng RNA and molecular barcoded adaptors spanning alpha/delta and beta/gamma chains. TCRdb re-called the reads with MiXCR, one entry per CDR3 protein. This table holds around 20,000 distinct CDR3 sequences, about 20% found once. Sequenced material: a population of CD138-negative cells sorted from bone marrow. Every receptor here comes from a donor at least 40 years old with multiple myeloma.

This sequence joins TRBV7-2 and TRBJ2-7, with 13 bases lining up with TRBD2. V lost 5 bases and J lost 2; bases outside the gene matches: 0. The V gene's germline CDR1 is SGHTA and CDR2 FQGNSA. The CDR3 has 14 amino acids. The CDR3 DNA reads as TGTGCCAGCAGCACTAGCGGGAGGGCCTACGAGCAGTACTTC. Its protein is CASSTSGRAYEQYF.

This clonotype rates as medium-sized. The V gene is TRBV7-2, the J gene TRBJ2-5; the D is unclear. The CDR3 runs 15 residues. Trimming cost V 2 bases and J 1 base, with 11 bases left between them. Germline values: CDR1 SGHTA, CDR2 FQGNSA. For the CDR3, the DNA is TGTGCCAGCAGCTTATTTAAGGGCAGCCAAGAGACCCAGTACTTC. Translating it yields CASSLFKGSQETQYF.

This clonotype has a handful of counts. The CDR3 nucleotides read TGTGCCAGCACCGGGACAGCGATAAATTCTCCCTACGAGCAGTACTTC. Translation: CASTGTAINSPYEQYF. This chain uses TRBV7-9 with TRBJ2-7; the match to TRBD1 covers 7 bases. The J segment lost 2 bases and the V segment lost 7 bases, leaving 14 bases of the junction unmatched. The CDR3 is made up of 16 amino acids. Germline V gene data show CDR1 as SEHNR and CDR2 as FQNEAQ (reference sequence).

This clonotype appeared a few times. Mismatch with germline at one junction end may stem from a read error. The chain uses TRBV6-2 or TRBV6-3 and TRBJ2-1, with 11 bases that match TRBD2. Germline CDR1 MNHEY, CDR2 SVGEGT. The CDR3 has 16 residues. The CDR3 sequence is CASGSYSGRGYNEQFF. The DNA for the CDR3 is TGTGCCAGCGGTAGTTATAGCGGGAGGGGATACAATGAGCAGTTCTTT.

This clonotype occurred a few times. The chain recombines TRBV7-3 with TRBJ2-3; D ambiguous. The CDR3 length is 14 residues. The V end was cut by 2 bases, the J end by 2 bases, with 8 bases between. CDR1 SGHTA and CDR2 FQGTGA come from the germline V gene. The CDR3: CASSLEGFTDTQYF. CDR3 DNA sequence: TGTGCCAGCAGCTTAGAAGGGTTCACAGATACGCAGTATTTT. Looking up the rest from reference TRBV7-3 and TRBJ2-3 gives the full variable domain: GAGVSQTPSNKVTEKGKYVELRCDPISGHTALYWYRQSLGQGPEFLIYFQGTGAADDSGLPNDRFFAVRPEGSVSTLKIQRTERGDSAVYLCASSLEGFTDTQYFGPGTRLTVL.

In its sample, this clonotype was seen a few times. Here the CDR3 DNA reads TGTGCAATCTCCCCCGGGACTGAAGCTTTCTTT. Protein: CAISPGTEAFF. The chain employs TRBV28 and TRBJ1-1; no clear D gene. The CDR3 extends over 11 amino acids. The germline V gene encodes CDR1 MDHEN and CDR2 SYDVKM.

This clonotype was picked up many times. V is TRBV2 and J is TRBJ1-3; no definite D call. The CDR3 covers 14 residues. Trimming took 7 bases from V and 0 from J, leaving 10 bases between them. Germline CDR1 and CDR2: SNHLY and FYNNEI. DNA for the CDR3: TGTGCCAGCATGGCAGGCCTCTCTGGAAACACCATATATTTT. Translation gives CASMAGLSGNTIYF.

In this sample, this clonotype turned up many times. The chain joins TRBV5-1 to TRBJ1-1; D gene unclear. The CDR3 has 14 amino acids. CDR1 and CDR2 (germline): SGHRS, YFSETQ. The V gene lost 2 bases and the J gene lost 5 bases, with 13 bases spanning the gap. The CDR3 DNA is TGCGCCAGCAGCTTCTCCGGGCTGGGGACTGAAGCTTTCTTT. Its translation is CASSFSGLGTEAFF.

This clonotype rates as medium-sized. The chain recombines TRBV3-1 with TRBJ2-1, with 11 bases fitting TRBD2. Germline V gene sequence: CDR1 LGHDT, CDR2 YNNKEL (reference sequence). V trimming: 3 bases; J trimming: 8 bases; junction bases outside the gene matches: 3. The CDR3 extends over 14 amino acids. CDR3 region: CASSQTSGMDEQFF. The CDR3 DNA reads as TGTGCCAGCAGCCAGACTAGCGGGATGGATGAGCAGTTCTTC.

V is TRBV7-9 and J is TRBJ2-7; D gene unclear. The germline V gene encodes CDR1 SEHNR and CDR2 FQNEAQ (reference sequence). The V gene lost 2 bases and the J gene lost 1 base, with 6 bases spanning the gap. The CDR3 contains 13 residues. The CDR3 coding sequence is TGTGCCAGCAGCTTAACTGCATCCTACGAGCAGTACTTC. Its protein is CASSLTASYEQYF. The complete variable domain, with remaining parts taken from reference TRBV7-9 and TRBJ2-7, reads DTGVSQNPRHKITKRGQNVTFRCDPISEHNRLYWYRQTLGQGPEFLTYFQNEAQLEKSRLLSDRFSAERPKGSFSTLEIQRTEQGDSAMYLCASSLTASYEQYFGPGTRLTVT.

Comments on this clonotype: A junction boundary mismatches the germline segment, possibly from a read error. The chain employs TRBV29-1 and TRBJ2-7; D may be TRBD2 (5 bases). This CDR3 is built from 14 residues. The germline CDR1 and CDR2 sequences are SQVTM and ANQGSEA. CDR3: CSVKEGLWSYEQYF. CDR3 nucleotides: TGCAGCGTTAAAGAGGGTCTATGGTCCTACGAGCAGTACTTC.

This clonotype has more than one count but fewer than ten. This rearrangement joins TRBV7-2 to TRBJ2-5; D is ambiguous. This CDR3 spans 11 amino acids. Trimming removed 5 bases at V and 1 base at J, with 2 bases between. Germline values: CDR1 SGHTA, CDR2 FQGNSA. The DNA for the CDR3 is TGTGCCAGCAGCGTCCAAGAGACCCAGTACTTC. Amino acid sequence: CASSVQETQYF.

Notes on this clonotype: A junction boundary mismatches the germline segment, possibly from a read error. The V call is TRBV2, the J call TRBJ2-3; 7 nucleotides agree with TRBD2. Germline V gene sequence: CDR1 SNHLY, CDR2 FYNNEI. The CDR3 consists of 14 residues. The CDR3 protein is CASKSSGSTGTQYF. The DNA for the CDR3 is TGTGCCAGCAAATCTAGCGGTAGCACAGGTACGCAGTATTTT. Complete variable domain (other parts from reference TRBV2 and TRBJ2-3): EPEVTQTPSHQVTQMGQEVILRCVPISNHLYFYWYRQILGQKVEFLVSFYNNEISEKSEIFDDQFSVERPDGSNFTLKIRSTKLEDSAMYFCASKSSGSTGTQYFGPGTRLTVL.

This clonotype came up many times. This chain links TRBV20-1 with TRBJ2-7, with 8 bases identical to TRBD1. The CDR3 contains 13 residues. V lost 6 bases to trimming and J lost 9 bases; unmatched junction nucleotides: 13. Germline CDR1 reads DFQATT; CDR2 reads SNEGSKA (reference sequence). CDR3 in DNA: TGCAGTGCGGCACCGGGACAGGTTGTCAGGCAGTACTTC. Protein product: CSAAPGQVVRQYF.

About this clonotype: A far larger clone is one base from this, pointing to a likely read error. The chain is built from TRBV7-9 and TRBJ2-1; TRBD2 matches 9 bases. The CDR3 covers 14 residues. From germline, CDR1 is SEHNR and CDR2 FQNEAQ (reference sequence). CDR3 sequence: CASHSGTSYNGQFF. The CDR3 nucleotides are TGTGCCAGCCACTCCGGGACTAGCTACAATGGGCAGTTCTTC.

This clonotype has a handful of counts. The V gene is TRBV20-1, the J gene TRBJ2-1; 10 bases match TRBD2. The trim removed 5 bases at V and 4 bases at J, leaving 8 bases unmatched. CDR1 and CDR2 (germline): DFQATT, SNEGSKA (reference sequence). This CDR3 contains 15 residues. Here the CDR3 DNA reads TGCAGTGCTCTACCGGGACTAGCGATTTACAATGAGCAGTTCTTC. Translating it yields CSALPGLAIYNEQFF.

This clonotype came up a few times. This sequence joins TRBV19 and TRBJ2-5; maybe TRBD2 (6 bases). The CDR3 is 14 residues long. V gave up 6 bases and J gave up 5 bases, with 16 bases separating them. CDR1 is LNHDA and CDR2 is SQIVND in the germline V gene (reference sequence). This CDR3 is CASRPTGGMETQYF. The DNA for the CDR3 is TGTGCCAGTAGACCCACTGGAGGGATGGAGACCCAGTACTTC.

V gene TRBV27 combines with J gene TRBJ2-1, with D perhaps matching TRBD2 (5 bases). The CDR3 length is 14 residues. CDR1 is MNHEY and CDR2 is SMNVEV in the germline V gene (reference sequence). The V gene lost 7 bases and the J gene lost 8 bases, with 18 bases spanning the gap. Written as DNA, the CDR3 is TGTGCCAGCACCAGAGCCAGCGCCGGGGATGAGCAGTTCTTC. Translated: CASTRASAGDEQFF.

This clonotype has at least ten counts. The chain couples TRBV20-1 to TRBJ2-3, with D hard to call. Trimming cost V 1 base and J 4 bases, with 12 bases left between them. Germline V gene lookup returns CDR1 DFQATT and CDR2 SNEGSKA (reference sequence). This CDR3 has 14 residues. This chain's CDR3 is CSARAREASDTQYF. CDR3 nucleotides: TGCAGTGCTAGAGCCCGAGAGGCATCAGATACGCAGTATTTT.

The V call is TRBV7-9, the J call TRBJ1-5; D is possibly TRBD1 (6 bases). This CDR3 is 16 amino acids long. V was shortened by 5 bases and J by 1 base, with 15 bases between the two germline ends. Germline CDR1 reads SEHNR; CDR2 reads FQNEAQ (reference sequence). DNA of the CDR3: TGTGCCAGCAGCCCCGCCGGGGGCGACAGCAATCAGCCCCAGCATTTT. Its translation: CASSPAGGDSNQPQHF.

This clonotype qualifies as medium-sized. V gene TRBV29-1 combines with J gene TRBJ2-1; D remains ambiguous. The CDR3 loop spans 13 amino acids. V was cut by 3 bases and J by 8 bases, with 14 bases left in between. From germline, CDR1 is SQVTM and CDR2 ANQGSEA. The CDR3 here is CSVDLTTGDEQFF. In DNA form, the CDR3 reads TGCAGCGTTGACCTAACCACGGGCGATGAGCAGTTCTTC.

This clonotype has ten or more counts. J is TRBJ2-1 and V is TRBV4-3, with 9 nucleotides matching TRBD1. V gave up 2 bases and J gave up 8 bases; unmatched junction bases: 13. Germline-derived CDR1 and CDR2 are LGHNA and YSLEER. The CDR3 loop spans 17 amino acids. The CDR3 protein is CASSQLGHGQGSDEQFF. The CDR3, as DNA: TGCGCCAGCAGCCAATTGGGGCACGGACAGGGGTCCGATGAGCAGTTCTTC.

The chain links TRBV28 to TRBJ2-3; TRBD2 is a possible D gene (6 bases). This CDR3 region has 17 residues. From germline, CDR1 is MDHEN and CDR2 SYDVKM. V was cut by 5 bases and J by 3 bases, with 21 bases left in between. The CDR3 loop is CASSPGGISLGTDTQYF. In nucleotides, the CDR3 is TGTGCCAGCAGTCCTGGCGGGATATCATTGGGTACAGATACGCAGTATTTT.

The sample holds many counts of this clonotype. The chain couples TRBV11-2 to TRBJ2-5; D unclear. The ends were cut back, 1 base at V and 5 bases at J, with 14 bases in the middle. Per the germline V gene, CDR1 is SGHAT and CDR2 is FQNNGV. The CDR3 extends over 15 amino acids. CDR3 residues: CASSLVPNMRETQYF. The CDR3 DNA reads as TGTGCCAGCAGCTTAGTCCCTAATATGCGGGAGACCCAGTACTTC.

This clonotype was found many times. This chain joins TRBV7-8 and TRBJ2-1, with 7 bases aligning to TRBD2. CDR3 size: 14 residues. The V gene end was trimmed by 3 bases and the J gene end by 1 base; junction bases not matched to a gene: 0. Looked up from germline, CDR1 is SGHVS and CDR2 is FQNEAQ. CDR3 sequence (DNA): TGTGCCAGCAGCTTGGGGGGGTCCTACAATGAGCAGTTCTTC. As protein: CASSLGGSYNEQFF.

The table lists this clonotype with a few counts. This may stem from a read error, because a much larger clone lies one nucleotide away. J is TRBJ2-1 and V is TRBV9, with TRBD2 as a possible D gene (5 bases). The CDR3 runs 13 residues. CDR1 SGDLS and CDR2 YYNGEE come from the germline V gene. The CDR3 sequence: CASSVGGQNEQLF. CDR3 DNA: TGTGCCAGCAGCGTAGGAGGGCAGAATGAGCAGCTCTTC. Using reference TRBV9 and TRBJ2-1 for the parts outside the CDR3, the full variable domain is DSGVTQTPKHLITATGQRVTLRCSPRSGDLSVYWYQQSLDQGLQFLIQYYNGEERAKGNILERFSAQQFPDLHSELNLSSLELGDSALYFCASSVGGQNEQLFGPGTRLTVL.

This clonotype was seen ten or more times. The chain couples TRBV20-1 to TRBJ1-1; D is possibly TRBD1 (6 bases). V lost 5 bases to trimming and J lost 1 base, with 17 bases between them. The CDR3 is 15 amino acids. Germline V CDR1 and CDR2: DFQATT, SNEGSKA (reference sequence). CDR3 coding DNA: TGCAGTGCTCCCCAAGCGGGAGGGGGGAACACTGAAGCTTTCTTT. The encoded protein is CSAPQAGGGNTEAFF.

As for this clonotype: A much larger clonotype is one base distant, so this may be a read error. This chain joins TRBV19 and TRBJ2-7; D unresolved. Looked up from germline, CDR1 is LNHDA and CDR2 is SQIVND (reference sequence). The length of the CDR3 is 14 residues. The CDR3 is CASSITGSSYEQHF. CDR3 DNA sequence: TGTGCCAGTAGTATCACCGGCAGCTCCTACGAGCAGCACTTC.